This TCR beta chain is from a study of T cells in localized non-small cell lung cancer. The CDR3 runs 14 residues. CDR1 is SGHKS and CDR2 is YYEKEE in the germline V gene (reference sequence). V lost 1 base and J 6 bases, leaving 11 bases between the germline ends. As regards this clone: What it recognizes is unknown.

Study conclusions and caveats: Adjacent uninvolved lung had the highest clonality, suggesting focused antigen responses. Longer overall survival associated with higher blood T cell density; shorter survival with higher adjacent-lung clonality. Within adjacent lung there appeared a median around 55 of the top 100 tumor clones.

Libraries were prepared by immunoSEQ multiplex PCR; TCRdb keeps only in-frame clonotypes and omits some of them. Here the sample spans tens of thousands of clones, 93% being singletons. Specimen: peripheral blood, collected before any cancer treatment. This sequence was found in a female donor older than 55 with stage I lung adenocarcinoma. V is TRBV5-5 and J is TRBJ2-4; maybe TRBD1 (6 bases). CDR3: CASSLRQDGNIQYF. CDR3 in DNA: TGTGCCAGCAGCTTGAGACAGGACGGAAACATTCAGTACTTC.